These 3 T cell receptor beta chains were sequenced from one sample in a study of graft-versus-host responses after intestinal transplantation. Clones were read by immunoSEQ multiplex PCR, and TCRdb kept only the in-frame ones, dropping some. The profile shows over 15,000 clones, approximately 30% of them singletons. This material consisted of alloreactive CD4+ T cells from a mixed lymphocyte reaction culture, taken before intestinal transplant. Regarding subset: CFSE-low proliferating T cells sorted from roughly 6-day pre-transplant mixed lymphocyte reaction (GvH or HvG direction). These receptor sequences come from a human patient who received an intestinal transplant.

V gene TRBV10-3 combines with J gene TRBJ2-7; 14 nucleotides align to TRBD2. V shed 4 bases and J 7 bases; nucleotides not matched to a gene: 12. CDR3 size: 17 residues. Germline loops: CDR1 ENHRY, CDR2 SYGVKD. The CDR3 DNA reads as TGTGCCATCAGTGCTCGCCTCGGGACTAGCGGGAGTTTGGAGCAGTACTTC. As protein: CAISARLGTSGSLEQYF.

This chain links TRBV5-5 with TRBJ2-3, with TRBD2 as a possible D gene (6 bases). Germline V lookup: CDR1 SGHKS, CDR2 YYEKEE (reference sequence). The ends were cut back, 4 bases at V and 3 bases at J, with 15 bases in the middle. CDR3 length equals 15 residues. In nucleotides, the CDR3 is TGTGCCAGCAGCGGGTCGGGAGTTCAGACAGATACGCAGTATTTT. Protein product: CASSGSGVQTDTQYF.

The chain carries TRBV18 and TRBJ2-5; a weak D match, TRBD2 (6 bases). The last part of the DNA fits TRBJ2-7 better; the J call may be wrong. This CDR3 is built from 14 residues. Germline CDR1 and CDR2: KGHSH and LQKENI. The CDR3 DNA reads as TGTGCCAGCTCAACCGGGACTGTGGCCTACGAGCAGTACTTC. Translated, it gives CASSTGTVAYEQYF.